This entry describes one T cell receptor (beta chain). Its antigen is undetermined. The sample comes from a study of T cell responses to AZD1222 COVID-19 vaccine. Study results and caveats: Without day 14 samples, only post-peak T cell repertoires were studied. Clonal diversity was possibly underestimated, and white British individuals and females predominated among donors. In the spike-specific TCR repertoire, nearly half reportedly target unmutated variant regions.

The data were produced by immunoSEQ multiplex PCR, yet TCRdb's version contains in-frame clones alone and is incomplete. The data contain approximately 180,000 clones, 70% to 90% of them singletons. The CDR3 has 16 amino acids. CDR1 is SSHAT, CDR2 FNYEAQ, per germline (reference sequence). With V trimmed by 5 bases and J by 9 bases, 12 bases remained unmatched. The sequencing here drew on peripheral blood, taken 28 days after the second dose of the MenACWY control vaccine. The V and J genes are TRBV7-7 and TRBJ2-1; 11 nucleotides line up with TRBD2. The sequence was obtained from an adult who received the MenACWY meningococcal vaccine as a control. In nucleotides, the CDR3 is TGTGCCAGCAGCCTAGGCCTAGCGGGAGGCGGGGGTGAGCAGTTCTTC. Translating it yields CASSLGLAGGGGEQFF.